The T cell receptor (beta chain) under discussion was sequenced for a study of blood T cell repertoires in COVID-19. This CDR3 has 16 residues. Germline CDR1 and CDR2: SGHTA and FQGTGA. V was pared by 2 bases and J by 2 bases, with 3 bases of the junction left unmatched. Assay used: immunoSEQ multiplex PCR; TCRdb lists only in-frame clones, some missing. Of around 78,000 clones listed, 75% to 90% are singletons. The TCR was taken from a man aged 45 to 65 with active COVID-19. The sequencing sample was made of peripheral blood. The rearrangement joins TRBV7-3 to TRBJ2-7; TRBD2 matches 13 bases. In DNA form, the CDR3 reads TGTGCCAGCAGCTTATTACTAGCGGGGGGGCCCTACGAGCAGTACTTC. Translating gives CASSLLLAGGPYEQYF. Filled out from reference TRBV7-3 and TRBJ2-7, the complete variable domain reads GAGVSQTPSNKVTEKGKYVELRCDPISGHTALYWYRQSLGQGPEFLIYFQGTGAADDSGLPNDRFFAVRPEGSVSTLKIQRTERGDSAVYLCASSLLLAGGPYEQYFGPGTRLTVT.